What follows is one TCR beta chain and its context. Its target is not known. The CDR3 spans 13 residues. Germline CDR1 MNHNS, CDR2 SASEGT. V was trimmed by 2 bases and J by 7 bases, leaving 11 bases between them. Use of 60 Vbeta and 13 Jbeta primers characterized the PCR. Profiling relied on immunoSEQ multiplex PCR, and the TCRdb table lists in-frame clones only, not all of them. The table records more than 150,000 clones, roughly 73% of them present only once. This sample was included in a study of cytomegalovirus exposure and HLA in healthy donors. Study background: A prior study identified 90 million to 120 million unique TCR beta sequences from about 179 million T cells.

Study-level findings and limits: It is likely that the observed cluster of highly shared sequence variants was a sequencing artifact. Exclusion applied to some V segments, including TRBV6-2 and TRBV6-3, as they were indistinguishable. In vitro assays verified that three CMV-associated chains recognized CMV antigens specifically.

The specimen sequenced was PBMCs. The rearrangement uses TRBV6-1 and TRBJ1-2; D unclear. The sequence was collected from a woman aged 40 to 50 in good health and CMV-seropositive. In nucleotides, the CDR3 is TGTGCCAGCAGTGAAATACGGGGAGGTGGCTACACCTTC. Amino acids: CASSEIRGGGYTF.